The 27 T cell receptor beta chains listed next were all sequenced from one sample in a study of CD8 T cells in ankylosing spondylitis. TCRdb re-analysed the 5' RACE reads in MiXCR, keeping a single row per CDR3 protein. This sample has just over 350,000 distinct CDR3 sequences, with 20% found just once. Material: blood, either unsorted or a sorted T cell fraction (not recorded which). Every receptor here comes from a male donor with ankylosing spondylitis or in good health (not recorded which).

The CDR3 DNA reads as TGTGCCTGGGAGGGGCCGCCCTCCTACAATGAGCAGTTCTTC. Protein: CAWEGPPSYNEQFF. The chain combines TRBV30 with TRBJ2-1; possibly TRBD1 or TRBD2 for D (5 bases each). Per the germline V gene, CDR1 is GTSNPN and CDR2 is SVGIG (reference sequence). Trimming took 5 bases from V and 0 from J, leaving 11 bases between them. CDR3 length: 14 residues. Filled out from reference TRBV30 and TRBJ2-1, the complete variable domain reads SQTIHQWPATLVQPVGSPLSLECTVEGTSNPNLYWYRQAAGRGLQLLFYSVGIGQISSEVPQNLSASRPQDRQFILSSKKLLLSDSGFYLCAWEGPPSYNEQFFGPGTRLTVL.

The CDR3 nucleotides read TGCAGCGCCAGAGAGGGGAGCACAGATACGCAGTATTTT. It encodes CSAREGSTDTQYF. The rearrangement joins TRBV29-1 to TRBJ2-3, with D possibly being TRBD1 or TRBD2 (5 bases each). CDR1 is SQVTM and CDR2 is ANQGSEA in the germline V gene. The CDR3 is 13 residues long. Trimming took 7 bases from V and 0 from J, leaving 11 bases between them.

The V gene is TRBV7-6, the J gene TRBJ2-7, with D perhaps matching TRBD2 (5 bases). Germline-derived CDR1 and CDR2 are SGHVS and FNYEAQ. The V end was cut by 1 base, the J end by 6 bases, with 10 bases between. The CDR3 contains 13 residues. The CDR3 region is CASSLGGQSEQYF. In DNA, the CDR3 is TGTGCCAGCAGCTTAGGCGGGCAATCCGAGCAGTACTTC.

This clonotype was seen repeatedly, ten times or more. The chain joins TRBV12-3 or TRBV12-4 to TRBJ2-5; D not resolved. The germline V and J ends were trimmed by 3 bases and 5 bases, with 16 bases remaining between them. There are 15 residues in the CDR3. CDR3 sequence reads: CASSLGFLVGETQYF. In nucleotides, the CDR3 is TGTGCCAGCAGTTTGGGATTCCTAGTGGGGGAGACCCAGTACTTC.

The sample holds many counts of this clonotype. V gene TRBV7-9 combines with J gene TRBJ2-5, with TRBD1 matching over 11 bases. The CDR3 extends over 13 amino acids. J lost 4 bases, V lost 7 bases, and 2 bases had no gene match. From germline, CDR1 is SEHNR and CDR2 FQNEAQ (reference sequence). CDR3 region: CASTGTGGETQYF. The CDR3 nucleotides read TGTGCCAGCACAGGGACAGGGGGAGAGACCCAGTACTTC.

CDR3 in DNA: TGTGCCAGCAGCGCCTGGCAGGGGTCCTATGGCTACACCTTC. This gives the protein CASSAWQGSYGYTF. J is TRBJ1-2 and V is TRBV11-2; TRBD1 might be the D (6 bases). The CDR3 has 14 amino acids. Germline loops: CDR1 SGHAT, CDR2 FQNNGV. V was clipped by 5 bases and J by 4 bases, with 14 bases between them.

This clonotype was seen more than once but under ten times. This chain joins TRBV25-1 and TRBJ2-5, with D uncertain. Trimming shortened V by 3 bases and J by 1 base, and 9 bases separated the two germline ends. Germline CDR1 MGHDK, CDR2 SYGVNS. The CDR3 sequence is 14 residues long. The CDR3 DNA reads TGTGCCAGCAGTGACTGGACGGTCCAAGAGACCCAGTACTTC. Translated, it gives CASSDWTVQETQYF. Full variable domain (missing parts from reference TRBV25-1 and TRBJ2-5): EADIYQTPRYLVIGTGKKITLECSQTMGHDKMYWYQQDPGMELHLIHYSYGVNSTEKGDLSSESTVSRIRTEHFPLTLESARPSHTSQYLCASSDWTVQETQYFGPGTRLLVL.

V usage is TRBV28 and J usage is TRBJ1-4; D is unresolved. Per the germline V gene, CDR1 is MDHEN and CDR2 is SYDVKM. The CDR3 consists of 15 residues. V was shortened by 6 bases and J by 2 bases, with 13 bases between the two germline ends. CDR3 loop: CASRSGWHTNEKLFF. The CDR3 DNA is TGTGCCAGCAGATCTGGCTGGCACACTAATGAAAAACTGTTTTTT.

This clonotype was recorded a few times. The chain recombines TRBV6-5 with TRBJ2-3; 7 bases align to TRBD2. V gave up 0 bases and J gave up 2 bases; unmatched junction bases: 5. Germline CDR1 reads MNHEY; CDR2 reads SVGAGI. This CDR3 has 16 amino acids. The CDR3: CASSYSRDYNTDTQYF. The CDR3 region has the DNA TGTGCCAGCAGTTACTCCCGGGACTATAACACAGATACGCAGTATTTT.

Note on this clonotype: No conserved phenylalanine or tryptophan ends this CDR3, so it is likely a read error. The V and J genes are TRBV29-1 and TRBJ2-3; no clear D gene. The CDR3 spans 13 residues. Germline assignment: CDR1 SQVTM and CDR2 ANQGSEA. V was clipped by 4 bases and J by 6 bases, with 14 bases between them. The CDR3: CSVVRPNEDTQYL. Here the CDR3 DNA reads TGCAGCGTTGTAAGGCCCAATGAGGATACGCAGTATTTG.

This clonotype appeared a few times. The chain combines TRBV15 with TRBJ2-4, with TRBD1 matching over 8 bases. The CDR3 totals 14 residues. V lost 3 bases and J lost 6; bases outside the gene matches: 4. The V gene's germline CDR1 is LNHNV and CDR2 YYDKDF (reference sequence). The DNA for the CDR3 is TGTGCCACCAGCAGGACAGGGGAGCTAAACATTCAGTACTTC. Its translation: CATSRTGELNIQYF.

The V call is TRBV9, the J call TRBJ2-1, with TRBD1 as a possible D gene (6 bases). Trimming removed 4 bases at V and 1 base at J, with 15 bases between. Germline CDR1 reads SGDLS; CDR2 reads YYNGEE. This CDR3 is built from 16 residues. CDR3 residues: CASSPVGRGSYNEQFF. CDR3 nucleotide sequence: TGTGCCAGCAGCCCAGTTGGCAGGGGTTCCTACAATGAGCAGTTCTTC. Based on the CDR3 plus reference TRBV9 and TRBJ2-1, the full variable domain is DSGVTQTPKHLITATGQRVTLRCSPRSGDLSVYWYQQSLDQGLQFLIQYYNGEERAKGNILERFSAQQFPDLHSELNLSSLELGDSALYFCASSPVGRGSYNEQFFGPGTRLTVL.

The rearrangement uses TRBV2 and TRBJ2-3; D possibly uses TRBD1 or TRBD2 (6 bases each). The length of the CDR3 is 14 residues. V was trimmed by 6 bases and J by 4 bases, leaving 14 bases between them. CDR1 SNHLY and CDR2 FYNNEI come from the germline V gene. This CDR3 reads CASSGLGGADTQYF. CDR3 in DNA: TGTGCCAGCAGCGGACTGGGGGGCGCAGATACGCAGTATTTT.

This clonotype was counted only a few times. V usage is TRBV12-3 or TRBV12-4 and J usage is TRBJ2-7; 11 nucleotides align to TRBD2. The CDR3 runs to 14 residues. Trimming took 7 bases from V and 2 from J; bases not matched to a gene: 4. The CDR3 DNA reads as TGTGCCAGCACCCTAGCGGGGGGCGCCTACGAGCAGTACTTC. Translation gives CASTLAGGAYEQYF.

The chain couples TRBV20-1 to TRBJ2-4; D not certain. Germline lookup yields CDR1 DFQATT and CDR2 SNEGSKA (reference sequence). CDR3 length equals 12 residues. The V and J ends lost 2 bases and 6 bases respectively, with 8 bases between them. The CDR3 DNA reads TGCAGTGCTAGATCGGTGGGAAACATTCAGTACTTC. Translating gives CSARSVGNIQYF.

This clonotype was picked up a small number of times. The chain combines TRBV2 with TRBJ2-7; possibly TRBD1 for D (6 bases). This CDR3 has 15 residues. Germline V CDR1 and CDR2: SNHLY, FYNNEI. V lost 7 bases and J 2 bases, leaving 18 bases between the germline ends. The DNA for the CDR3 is TGTGCCAGCACAGATCTTGGACAGCCTACCTACGAGCAGTACTTC. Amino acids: CASTDLGQPTYEQYF. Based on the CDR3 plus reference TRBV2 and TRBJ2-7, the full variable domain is EPEVTQTPSHQVTQMGQEVILRCVPISNHLYFYWYRQILGQKVEFLVSFYNNEISEKSEIFDDQFSVERPDGSNFTLKIRSTKLEDSAMYFCASTDLGQPTYEQYFGPGTRLTVT.

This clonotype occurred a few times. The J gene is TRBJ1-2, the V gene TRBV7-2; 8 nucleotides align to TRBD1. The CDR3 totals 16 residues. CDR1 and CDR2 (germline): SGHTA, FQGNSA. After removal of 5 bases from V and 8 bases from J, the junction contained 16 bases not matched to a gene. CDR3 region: CASSPTTDRVIWGYTF. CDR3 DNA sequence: TGTGCCAGCAGCCCAACCACGGACAGGGTTATATGGGGCTACACCTTC. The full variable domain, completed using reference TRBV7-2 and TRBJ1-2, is GAGVSQSPSNKVTEKGKDVELRCDPISGHTALYWYRQSLGQGLEFLIYFQGNSAPDKSGLPSDRFSAERTGGSVSTLTIQRTQQEDSAVYLCASSPTTDRVIWGYTFGSGTRLTVV.

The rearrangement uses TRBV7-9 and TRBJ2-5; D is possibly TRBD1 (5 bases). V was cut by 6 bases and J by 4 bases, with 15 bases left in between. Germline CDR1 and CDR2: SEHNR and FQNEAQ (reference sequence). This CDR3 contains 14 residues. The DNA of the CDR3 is TGTGCCAGCAGTGGGCAGGATGACAGAGAGACCCAGTACTTC. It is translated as CASSGQDDRETQYF.

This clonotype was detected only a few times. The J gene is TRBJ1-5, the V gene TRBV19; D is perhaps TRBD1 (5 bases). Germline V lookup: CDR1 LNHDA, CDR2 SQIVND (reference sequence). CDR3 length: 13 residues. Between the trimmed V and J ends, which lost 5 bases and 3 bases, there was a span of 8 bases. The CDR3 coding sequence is TGTGCCAGTAGTTTGGACAACAATCAGCCCCAGCATTTT. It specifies CASSLDNNQPQHF.

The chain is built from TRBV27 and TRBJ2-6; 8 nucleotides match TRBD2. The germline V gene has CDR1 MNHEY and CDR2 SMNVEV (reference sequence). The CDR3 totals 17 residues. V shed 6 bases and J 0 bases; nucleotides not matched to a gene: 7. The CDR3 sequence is CASSPGGAGSGANVLTF. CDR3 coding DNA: TGTGCCAGCAGCCCCGGGGGGGCCGGCTCTGGGGCCAACGTCCTGACTTTC.

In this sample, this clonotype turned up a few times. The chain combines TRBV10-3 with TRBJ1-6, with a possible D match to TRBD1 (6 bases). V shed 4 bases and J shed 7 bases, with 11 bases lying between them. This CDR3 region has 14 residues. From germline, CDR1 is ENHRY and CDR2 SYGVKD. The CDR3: CAISAGQMNSPLHF. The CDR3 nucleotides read TGTGCCATCAGTGCCGGACAGATGAATTCACCCCTCCACTTT.

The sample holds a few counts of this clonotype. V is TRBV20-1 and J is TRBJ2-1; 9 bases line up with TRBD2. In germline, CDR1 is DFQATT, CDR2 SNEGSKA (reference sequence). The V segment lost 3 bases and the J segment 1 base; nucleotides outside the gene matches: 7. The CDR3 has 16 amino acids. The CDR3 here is CSAREVAGESYNEQFF. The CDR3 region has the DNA TGCAGTGCTAGGGAGGTAGCGGGGGAATCCTACAATGAGCAGTTCTTC.

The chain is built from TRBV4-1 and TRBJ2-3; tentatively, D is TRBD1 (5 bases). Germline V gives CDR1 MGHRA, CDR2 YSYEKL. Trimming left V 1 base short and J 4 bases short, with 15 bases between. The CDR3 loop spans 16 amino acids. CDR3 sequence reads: CASSQVVGVSADTQYF. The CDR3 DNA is TGCGCCAGCAGCCAAGTTGTAGGGGTCTCTGCAGATACGCAGTATTTT.

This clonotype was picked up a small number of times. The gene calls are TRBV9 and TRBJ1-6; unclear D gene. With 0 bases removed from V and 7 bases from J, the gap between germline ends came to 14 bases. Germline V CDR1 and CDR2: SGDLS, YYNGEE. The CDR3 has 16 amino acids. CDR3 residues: CASSVDPTRPNSPLHF. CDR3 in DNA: TGTGCCAGCAGCGTAGACCCCACACGGCCCAATTCACCCCTCCACTTT.

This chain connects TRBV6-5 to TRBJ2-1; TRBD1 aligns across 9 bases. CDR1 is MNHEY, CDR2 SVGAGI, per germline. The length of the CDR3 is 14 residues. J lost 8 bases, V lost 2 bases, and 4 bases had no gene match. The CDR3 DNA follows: TGTGCCAGCAGTTACCCGGGACAGGGCTATGAGCAGTTCTTC. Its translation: CASSYPGQGYEQFF.

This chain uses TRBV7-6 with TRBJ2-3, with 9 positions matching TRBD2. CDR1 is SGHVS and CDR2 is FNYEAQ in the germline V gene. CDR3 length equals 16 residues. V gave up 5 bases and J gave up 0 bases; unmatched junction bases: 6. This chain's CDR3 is CASSQGTSLSTDTQYF. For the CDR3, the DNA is TGTGCCAGCAGCCAAGGGACTAGCCTCAGCACAGATACGCAGTATTTT.

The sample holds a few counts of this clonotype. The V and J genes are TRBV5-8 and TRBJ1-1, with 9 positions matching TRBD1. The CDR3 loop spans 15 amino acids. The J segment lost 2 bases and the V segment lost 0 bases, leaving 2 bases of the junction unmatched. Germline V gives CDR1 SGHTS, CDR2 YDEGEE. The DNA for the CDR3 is TGTGCCAGCAGCTTGGACAGGGGGCGAAACACTGAAGCTTTCTTT. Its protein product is CASSLDRGRNTEAFF.